The 5 T cell receptor beta chains given below trace back to one sample, sequenced in a study of chemoradiotherapy in HPV16-positive cancers. TCRdb keeps only in-frame clones here, not all; method: immunoSEQ multiplex PCR. Of around 23,000 clones in the sample, over 85% are singletons; the top ten hold approximately 5.8%. The sequencing used blood, collected from a patient who underwent chemoradiotherapy. The receptors derive from a human donor with HPV-associated anogenital cancer.

The chain couples TRBV6-1 to TRBJ1-2; D not certain. The germline V gene encodes CDR1 MNHNS and CDR2 SASEGT. The CDR3 is 12 amino acids. V lost 5 bases, J lost 4 bases, and 8 bases lay in between. The CDR3 DNA reads as TGTGCCAGCAGTCGGGAAGGCTATGGCTACACCTTC. It specifies CASSREGYGYTF.

This sequence joins TRBV4-1 and TRBJ2-1, with D unclear. V was trimmed by 0 bases and J by 8 bases, leaving 5 bases between them. The CDR3 totals 12 residues. Germline V lookup: CDR1 MGHRA, CDR2 YSYEKL. CDR3 amino acids: CASSQEGYEQFF. In DNA form, the CDR3 reads TGCGCCAGCAGCCAAGAGGGTTATGAGCAGTTCTTC.

This clone was observed a few times. The rearrangement joins TRBV14 to TRBJ2-5; D uncertain. The germline V gene has CDR1 SGHDN and CDR2 FVKESK. There are 14 residues in the CDR3. V lost 3 bases and J 5 bases, leaving 13 bases between the germline ends. CDR3 DNA sequence: TGTGCCAGCAGCCAGCTAGTAAGAAGTGAGACCCAGTACTTC. Protein product: CASSQLVRSETQYF.

This chain links TRBV5-1 with TRBJ1-1; perhaps TRBD1 as D (6 bases). Trimming took off 9 bases at V and 3 bases at J, with 12 bases between the two ends. Germline CDR1 is SGHRS and CDR2 is YFSETQ. The CDR3 totals 12 residues. CDR3 sequence reads: CAIRGNHTEAFF. The CDR3 nucleotides read TGCGCCATCAGGGGAAATCACACTGAAGCTTTCTTT.

The sample holds one count of this clone. The V gene is TRBV29-1, the J gene TRBJ2-1; D is unresolved. The CDR3 length is 14 residues. V dropped 4 bases and J dropped 4 bases, with 14 bases sitting between them. Germline V CDR1 and CDR2: SQVTM, ANQGSEA. CDR3 sequence: CSVARSSLYNEQFF. CDR3 bases: TGCAGCGTTGCGCGCAGCTCCTTATACAATGAGCAGTTCTTC.